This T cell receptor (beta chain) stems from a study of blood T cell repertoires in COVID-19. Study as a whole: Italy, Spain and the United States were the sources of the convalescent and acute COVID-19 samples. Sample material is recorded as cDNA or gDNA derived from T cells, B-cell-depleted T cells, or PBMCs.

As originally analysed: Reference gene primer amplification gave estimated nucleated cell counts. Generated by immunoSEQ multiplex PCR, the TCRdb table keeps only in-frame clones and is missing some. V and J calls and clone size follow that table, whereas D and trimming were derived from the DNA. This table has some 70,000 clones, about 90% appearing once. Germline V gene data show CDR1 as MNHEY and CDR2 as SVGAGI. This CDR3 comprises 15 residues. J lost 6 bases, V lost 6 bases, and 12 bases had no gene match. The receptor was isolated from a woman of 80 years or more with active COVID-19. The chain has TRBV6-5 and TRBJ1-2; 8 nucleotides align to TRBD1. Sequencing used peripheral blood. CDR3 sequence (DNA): TGTGCCAGCAGGAAGAAAGGACAGGGTTGGCATGGCTACACCTTC. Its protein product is CASRKKGQGWHGYTF.